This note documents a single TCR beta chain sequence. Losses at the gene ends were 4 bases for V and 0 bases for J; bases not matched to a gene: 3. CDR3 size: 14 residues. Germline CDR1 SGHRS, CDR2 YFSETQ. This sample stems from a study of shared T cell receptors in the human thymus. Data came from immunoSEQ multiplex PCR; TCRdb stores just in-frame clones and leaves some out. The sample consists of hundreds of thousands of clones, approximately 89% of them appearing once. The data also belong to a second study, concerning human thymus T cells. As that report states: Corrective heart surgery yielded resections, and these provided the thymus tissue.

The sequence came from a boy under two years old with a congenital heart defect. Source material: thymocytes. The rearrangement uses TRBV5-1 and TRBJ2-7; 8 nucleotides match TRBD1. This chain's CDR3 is CASSEGQASYEQYF. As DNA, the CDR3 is TGCGCCAGCAGCGAGGGACAGGCCTCCTACGAGCAGTACTTC.